A single sample is the source of the 16 T cell receptor beta chains below, sequenced in a study of T cell repertoires in cytomegalovirus infection. From the reads, TCRdb called clonotypes with MiXCR, one entry per CDR3 protein. The sample records 100,000 to 150,000 distinct CDR3 sequences, 20% to 30% being singletons. These TCRs are of unknown antigen specificity. Sequencing used PBMCs, sequenced either directly or after in vitro stimulation (not recorded which). Receptors originate from a human donor in good health (CMV status not recorded). Some clones in this sample may be carry-over from other donors' samples.

This clonotype occurred a few times. The rearrangement uses TRBV12-3 or TRBV12-4 and TRBJ1-5; TRBD1 might be the D (5 bases). The CDR3 runs 13 residues. Trimming stripped 6 bases from V and 7 bases from J, with 13 bases between. CDR3 amino acids: CASSAQVGQPQHF. CDR3 coding DNA: TGTGCCAGCAGCGCACAGGTCGGCCAGCCCCAGCATTTT.

This clonotype has a handful of counts. This chain joins TRBV9 and TRBJ2-1; TRBD1 might be the D (5 bases). The CDR3 is 16 residues long. Germline V gene sequence: CDR1 SGDLS, CDR2 YYNGEE. Deletions cut 2 bases from V and 0 bases from J, with 12 bases between. CDR3 loop: CASSVGQISSYNEQFF. The CDR3 DNA reads TGTGCCAGCAGCGTGGGGCAGATAAGCTCCTACAATGAGCAGTTCTTC.

This clonotype was seen ten or more times. This rearrangement joins TRBV28 to TRBJ1-5, with 7 bases fitting TRBD1. There are 15 residues in the CDR3. Germline lookup yields CDR1 MDHEN and CDR2 SYDVKM. V gave up 3 bases and J gave up 4 bases; unmatched junction bases: 6. The CDR3 here is CASSLGQGGNQPQHF. The CDR3 coding sequence is TGTGCCAGCAGTTTGGGGCAGGGGGGAAATCAGCCCCAGCATTTT. The complete variable domain, with remaining parts taken from reference TRBV28 and TRBJ1-5, reads DVKVTQSSRYLVKRTGEKVFLECVQDMDHENMFWYRQDPGLGLRLIYFSYDVKMKEKGDIPEGYSVSREKKERFSLILESASTNQTSMYLCASSLGQGGNQPQHFGDGTRLSIL.

This clonotype came up many times. The chain joins TRBV7-2 to TRBJ2-7, with TRBD1 identical over 8 bases. The V segment lost 1 base and the J segment 5 bases; nucleotides outside the gene matches: 4. The germline CDR1 and CDR2 sequences are SGHTA and FQGNSA. The CDR3 consists of 14 residues. CDR3 loop: CASSLGTGRDEQYF. DNA of the CDR3: TGTGCCAGCAGCTTAGGGACAGGGCGGGACGAGCAGTACTTC.

This clonotype was found a few times. V and J are TRBV25-1 and TRBJ2-6; TRBD1 matches at 7 bases. V lost 2 bases and J lost 2; bases outside the gene matches: 12. Germline V gene sequence: CDR1 MGHDK, CDR2 SYGVNS. The CDR3 loop spans 19 amino acids. This CDR3 reads CASSETTWLTGAGANVLTF. The CDR3 DNA is TGTGCCAGCAGTGAAACGACCTGGCTCACAGGGGCTGGGGCCAACGTCCTGACTTTC.

The chain is built from TRBV6-6 and TRBJ2-7; 7 bases fit TRBD2. Germline lookup yields CDR1 MNHNY and CDR2 SVGAGI (reference sequence). The CDR3 consists of 14 residues. The V segment lost 6 bases and the J segment 2 bases; nucleotides outside the gene matches: 7. The CDR3 region is CASSLLRGAYEQYF. The DNA for the CDR3 is TGTGCCAGCAGCCTATTACGGGGGGCCTACGAGCAGTACTTC.

The chain has TRBV7-3 and TRBJ2-1; TRBD2 aligns across 8 bases. With V trimmed by 5 bases and J by 5 bases, 8 bases remained unmatched. CDR3 size: 15 residues. Germline assignment: CDR1 SGHTA and CDR2 FQGTGA. The chain's CDR3 is CASSPSGSRNNEQFF. Here the CDR3 DNA reads TGTGCCAGCAGCCCGAGCGGGAGTAGGAACAATGAGCAGTTCTTC.

The chain carries TRBV29-1 and TRBJ2-5; 15 bases are a match to TRBD2. The CDR3 loop spans 14 amino acids. Germline CDR1 and CDR2: SQVTM and ANQGSEA. V shed 7 bases, J shed 4 bases, and the junction held 4 bases outside the gene matches. The CDR3 reads CSAPGLAGGETQYF. For the CDR3, the DNA is TGCAGCGCACCGGGACTAGCGGGAGGAGAGACCCAGTACTTC. Based on the CDR3 plus reference TRBV29-1 and TRBJ2-5, the full variable domain is SAVISQKPSRDICQRGTSLTIQCQVDSQVTMMFWYRQQPGQSLTLIATANQGSEATYESGFVIDKFPISRPNLTFSTLTVSNMSPEDSSIYLCSAPGLAGGETQYFGPGTRLLVL.

This clonotype was seen repeatedly, ten times or more. The chain recombines TRBV7-2 with TRBJ2-3; D is unclear. This CDR3 comprises 14 residues. V lost 3 bases and J 5 bases, leaving 12 bases between the germline ends. CDR1 SGHTA and CDR2 FQGNSA come from the germline V gene. The chain's CDR3 is CASSFIVTKDTQYF. The CDR3 DNA sequence: TGTGCCAGCAGCTTTATAGTAACTAAAGATACGCAGTATTTT.

The chain recombines TRBV19 with TRBJ2-1; D ambiguous. This CDR3 spans 15 amino acids. Trimming left V 3 bases short and J 6 bases short, with 15 bases between. CDR1 is LNHDA, CDR2 SQIVND, per germline (reference sequence). DNA for the CDR3: TGTGCCAGTAGTATGTCCCAGCAGCACCTCAATGAGCAGTTCTTC. Encoded protein: CASSMSQQHLNEQFF.

This chain uses TRBV2 with TRBJ2-2; D is ambiguous. The germline V and J ends were trimmed by 7 bases and 1 base, with 13 bases remaining between them. The V gene's germline CDR1 is SNHLY and CDR2 FYNNEI. The CDR3 sequence is 15 residues long. The CDR3 coding sequence is TGTGCCAGCAAGAGCCGCGGAGAGAACACCGGGGAGCTGTTTTTT. Its protein is CASKSRGENTGELFF. The full variable domain, in which reference TRBV2 and TRBJ2-2 provide the parts outside the CDR3, is EPEVTQTPSHQVTQMGQEVILRCVPISNHLYFYWYRQILGQKVEFLVSFYNNEISEKSEIFDDQFSVERPDGSNFTLKIRSTKLEDSAMYFCASKSRGENTGELFFGEGSRLTVL.

This clonotype was observed at least ten times. The chain combines TRBV7-2 with TRBJ2-3; D not certain. In germline, CDR1 is SGHTA, CDR2 FQGNSA. The CDR3 loop spans 11 amino acids. V was clipped by 4 bases and J by 5 bases, with 4 bases between them. CDR3 protein: CASSWKDTQYF. The CDR3 coding sequence is TGTGCCAGCAGCTGGAAAGATACGCAGTATTTT.

The rearrangement joins TRBV15 to TRBJ2-7, with D possibly being TRBD2 (6 bases). Per the germline V gene, CDR1 is LNHNV and CDR2 is YYDKDF (reference sequence). The V gene lost 1 base and the J gene lost 3 bases, with 10 bases spanning the gap. CDR3 length: 14 residues. CDR3 protein: CATSRVGGGYEQYF. The DNA for the CDR3 is TGTGCCACCAGCAGAGTGGGGGGTGGCTACGAGCAGTACTTC.

This clonotype was observed a few times. The genes are TRBV7-8 and TRBJ1-2; D is possibly TRBD1 (5 bases). V lost 3 bases and J lost 6, with 14 bases in between. Germline V gene data show CDR1 as SGHVS and CDR2 as FQNEAQ. The CDR3 contains 14 residues. The CDR3 spells CASSFAGNENGYTF. CDR3 in DNA: TGTGCCAGCAGCTTCGCAGGGAATGAGAATGGCTACACCTTC.

The sample holds a few counts of this clonotype. The gene calls are TRBV7-9 and TRBJ1-2; maybe TRBD1 (6 bases). The CDR3 contains 15 residues. V was trimmed by 5 bases and J by 2 bases, leaving 15 bases between them. Germline loops: CDR1 SEHNR, CDR2 FQNEAQ (reference sequence). CDR3 in DNA: TGTGCCAGCAGCGAGGAGAACAGGGCCAACTATGGCTACACCTTC. It translates to CASSEENRANYGYTF. The variable domain in full, with the rest retrieved from reference TRBV7-9 and TRBJ1-2, is DTGVSQNPRHKITKRGQNVTFRCDPISEHNRLYWYRQTLGQGPEFLTYFQNEAQLEKSRLLSDRFSAERPKGSFSTLEIQRTEQGDSAMYLCASSEENRANYGYTFGSGTRLTVV.

This clonotype was observed many times. The genes are TRBV7-2 and TRBJ2-3; the D is unclear. Per germline, CDR1 SGHTA and CDR2 FQGNSA. The CDR3 extends over 14 amino acids. Trimming pared 2 bases from V and 5 bases from J, leaving 11 bases between. CDR3 nucleotides: TGTGCCAGCAGCTTACTTATCCCGGGAGATACGCAGTATTTT. The encoded protein is CASSLLIPGDTQYF. Full variable domain (outside the CDR3, taken from reference TRBV7-2 and TRBJ2-3): GAGVSQSPSNKVTEKGKDVELRCDPISGHTALYWYRQSLGQGLEFLIYFQGNSAPDKSGLPSDRFSAERTGGSVSTLTIQRTQQEDSAVYLCASSLLIPGDTQYFGPGTRLTVL.